The 28 T cell receptor beta chains below come from one sample, sequenced in a study of shared clonotypes between healthy human individuals (dated by TCRdb to 2020 to 2022). Library prep was done by the immunoSEQ multiplex PCR assay. TCRdb took over this immuneACCESS table, retaining in-frame rearrangements with V and J assigned. Such tables are incomplete; in checked studies, under half of the missing clones stem from an unresolved V gene, and the remainder is unexplained. This sample comprises approximately 2.4 million clones, almost 96% of them detected only once. The biggest ten clones account for roughly 0.13% of the sample. Source material: naive CD4+ T cells sorted from blood. Explained via the paper, the cell subset or site label denotes: CD45RA+ positively selected. The receptor set was obtained from a man aged 18 to 30 in good health.

This chain links TRBV7-3 with TRBJ2-7; 7 bases map to TRBD1. The ends lost 6 bases at V and 1 base at J; junction bases unmatched: 12. This CDR3 comprises 16 residues. Germline CDR1 reads SGHTA; CDR2 reads FQGTGA. CDR3 region: CASRLSGQVRSYEQYF. The CDR3 coding sequence is TGTGCCAGCAGACTATCAGGACAGGTGAGATCCTACGAGCAGTACTTC.

This sequence joins TRBV18 and TRBJ1-4, with TRBD1 identical over 8 bases. There are 16 residues in the CDR3. Germline CDR1 and CDR2: KGHSH and LQKENI. The ends lost 3 bases at V and 8 bases at J; junction bases unmatched: 11. The CDR3 sequence: CASSPRQGIGGEKLFF. The DNA for the CDR3 is TGTGCCAGCTCACCCAGACAGGGGATAGGCGGAGAAAAACTGTTTTTT.

The CDR3 loop reads CAWGQAPTYEQYF. The CDR3 DNA reads as TGTGCCTGGGGCCAGGCTCCTACCTACGAGCAGTACTTC. This rearrangement joins TRBV7-9 to TRBJ2-7, with D possibly matching TRBD1 (5 bases). Trimming stripped 11 bases from V and 2 bases from J, with 16 bases between. Germline CDR1 and CDR2: SEHNR and FQNEAQ (reference sequence). This CDR3 contains 13 residues.

Concerning this clone: Other nucleotide sequences in the sample specify the same CDR3. The gene calls are TRBV4-1 and TRBJ2-7; TRBD1 matches at 9 bases. The V and J ends lost 1 base and 3 bases, in that order; junction bases with no gene match: 4. The CDR3 has 15 amino acids. CDR1 MGHRA and CDR2 YSYEKL come from the germline V gene. The CDR3 DNA reads TGCGCCAGCAGCCAAGTCCCGGGACAGGGCTACGAGCAGTACTTC. Residues: CASSQVPGQGYEQYF.

J is TRBJ2-7 and V is TRBV9, with D unresolved. V was trimmed by 0 bases and J by 3 bases, leaving 7 bases between them. The CDR3 runs 13 residues. Per germline, CDR1 SGDLS and CDR2 YYNGEE. The CDR3 nucleotides read TGTGCCAGCAGCGTAGATCCGTTCTACGAGCAGTACTTC. Protein product: CASSVDPFYEQYF.

V gene TRBV2 combines with J gene TRBJ2-1; D is ambiguous. Trimming pared 8 bases from V and 4 bases from J, leaving 3 bases between. Germline V lookup: CDR1 SNHLY, CDR2 FYNNEI. The CDR3 totals 10 residues. CDR3 loop: CASRYNEQFF. The CDR3 bases are TGTGCCAGCCGATACAATGAGCAGTTCTTC.

The genes are TRBV10-3 and TRBJ2-1; D is possibly TRBD1 (6 bases). Per germline, CDR1 ENHRY and CDR2 SYGVKD. Trimming left V 4 bases short and J 4 bases short, with 17 bases between. This CDR3 comprises 16 residues. CDR3 residues: CAISGLTGLVYNEQFF. The CDR3 DNA follows: TGTGCCATCAGTGGGTTAACAGGGCTCGTATACAATGAGCAGTTCTTC.

The genes are TRBV4-1 and TRBJ2-1, with TRBD2 identical over 13 bases. Germline V gene data show CDR1 as MGHRA and CDR2 as YSYEKL. J lost 9 bases, V lost 5 bases, and 4 bases had no gene match. The CDR3 has 14 amino acids. The CDR3 nucleotides are TGCGCCAGCAGCAGGACTAGCGGGAGCAGTGAGCAGTTCTTC. The encoded protein is CASSRTSGSSEQFF.

This sequence joins TRBV7-9 and TRBJ1-2; the match to TRBD1 covers 8 bases. The CDR3 extends over 14 amino acids. J lost 3 bases, V lost 7 bases, and 7 bases had no gene match. CDR1 SEHNR and CDR2 FQNEAQ come from the germline V gene (reference sequence). CDR3 sequence (DNA): TGTGCCAGCAACGACCAGGGGGCGTACTATGGCTACACCTTC. Amino acids: CASNDQGAYYGYTF.

CDR3 sequence reads: CASSQLYGPTNTGELFF. In DNA form, the CDR3 reads TGTGCCAGCAGCCAATTATACGGACCGACCAACACCGGGGAGCTGTTTTTT. The chain combines TRBV14 with TRBJ2-2; D is uncertain. CDR1 is SGHDN, CDR2 FVKESK, per germline. V lost 2 bases and J lost 2, with 15 bases in between. The CDR3 length is 17 residues.

The chain joins TRBV19 to TRBJ1-2; TRBD1 aligns across 7 bases. CDR1 LNHDA and CDR2 SQIVND come from the germline V gene (reference sequence). Losses at the gene ends were 6 bases for V and 3 bases for J; bases not matched to a gene: 10. The length of the CDR3 is 15 residues. CDR3 DNA: TGTGCCAGTAGGGACAACAGGGGCCGGGACTATGGCTACACCTTC. It yields the protein CASRDNRGRDYGYTF.

This chain uses TRBV28 with TRBJ1-3, with D possibly matching TRBD1 (6 bases). The CDR3 runs 14 residues. Trimming removed 6 bases from V and 4 bases from J, with 13 bases in between. Germline V gene lookup returns CDR1 MDHEN and CDR2 SYDVKM. The CDR3 sequence: CASREGGSGNTIYF. The CDR3 DNA follows: TGTGCCAGCAGGGAGGGGGGTTCCGGAAACACCATATATTTT.

This clone was recorded once. At the DNA level, this CDR3 is encoded by other sequences in the same sample as well. The rearrangement joins TRBV5-4 to TRBJ1-4; TRBD1 might be the D (5 bases). The CDR3 covers 14 residues. Trimming pared 4 bases from V and 5 bases from J, leaving 12 bases between. CDR1 and CDR2 from the germline V gene are SGHNT and YYREEE (reference sequence). This CDR3 reads CASSPGTENEKLFF. The CDR3 DNA reads TGTGCCAGCAGCCCCGGGACGGAAAATGAAAAACTGTTTTTT.

CDR3 DNA: TGTGCCAGCTCCCCGAGAGAAGTACAGGGTCGGACCGGGGAGCTGTTTTTT. This encodes CASSPREVQGRTGELFF. This sequence joins TRBV18 and TRBJ2-2, with a tentative D call TRBD1 (6 bases). The germline CDR1 and CDR2 sequences are KGHSH and LQKENI. Trimming removed 6 bases from V and 5 bases from J, with 22 bases in between. The CDR3 is 17 residues long.

This chain links TRBV11-2 with TRBJ2-1; 7 nucleotides agree with TRBD1. The CDR3 spans 14 residues. Trimming at V came to 4 bases and at J to 3 bases, leaving 3 bases not matched to a gene. CDR1 and CDR2 from the germline V gene are SGHAT and FQNNGV. CDR3 in amino acids: CASSSRDSYNEQFF. CDR3 nucleotides: TGTGCCAGCAGCTCCCGGGACAGCTACAATGAGCAGTTCTTC.

The chain recombines TRBV20-1 with TRBJ2-2; the match to TRBD1 covers 7 bases. The trim removed 3 bases at V and 15 bases at J, leaving 7 bases unmatched. Germline values: CDR1 DFQATT, CDR2 SNEGSKA (reference sequence). This CDR3 is 11 amino acids long. CDR3 protein: CSARWDSSMFF. The CDR3 DNA reads TGCAGTGCTAGGTGGGACAGCTCGATGTTTTTT.

This clone was observed once. The chain joins TRBV18 to TRBJ2-7; D is perhaps TRBD1 (5 bases). Germline V gene sequence: CDR1 KGHSH, CDR2 LQKENI. CDR3 size: 14 residues. Trimming stripped 1 base from V and 0 bases from J, with 7 bases between. The CDR3 sequence is CASSPQGYSYEQYF. The CDR3 DNA sequence: TGTGCCAGCTCACCACAGGGGTACTCCTACGAGCAGTACTTC.

V is TRBV7-8 and J is TRBJ1-2; 9 bases map to TRBD1. V lost 5 bases, J lost 4 bases, and 5 bases stayed unmatched. The CDR3 consists of 14 residues. In germline, CDR1 is SGHVS, CDR2 FQNEAQ. The CDR3 spells CASSPGQGTYGYTF. CDR3 in DNA: TGTGCCAGCAGCCCGGGACAGGGAACCTATGGCTACACCTTC.

V usage is TRBV4-2 and J usage is TRBJ2-3; TRBD2 aligns across 12 bases. The CDR3 totals 17 residues. With 0 bases clipped from V and 5 bases from J, the junction kept 6 bases outside the gene matches. CDR1 and CDR2 (germline): LGHNA, YNFKEQ. The CDR3 sequence is CASSQETSGGLGDTQYF. CDR3 DNA: TGTGCCAGCAGCCAAGAAACTAGCGGGGGGCTTGGAGATACGCAGTATTTT.

In regard to this clone: Other DNA sequences in the sample encode the same CDR3. This sequence joins TRBV29-1 and TRBJ2-7; perhaps D is TRBD1 or TRBD2 (7 bases each). The CDR3 contains 13 residues. Germline CDR1 SQVTM, CDR2 ANQGSEA. The germline V and J ends were trimmed by 4 bases and 1 base, with 11 bases remaining between them. CDR3 loop: CSVGQGGSYEQYF. The CDR3 region has the DNA TGCAGCGTTGGACAGGGAGGGTCCTACGAGCAGTACTTC.

This clone was counted a single time. The chain is built from TRBV10-3 and TRBJ1-1, with D maybe TRBD1 (5 bases). Germline loops: CDR1 ENHRY, CDR2 SYGVKD. CDR3 length equals 13 residues. The germline V and J ends were trimmed by 10 bases and 3 bases, with 15 bases remaining between them. In nucleotides, the CDR3 is TGTGCCACAATCAGGGTGCAGGACACTGAAGCTTTCTTT. This encodes CATIRVQDTEAFF.

The chain employs TRBV9 and TRBJ2-5, with D perhaps TRBD1 or TRBD2 (5 bases each). CDR3 length: 15 residues. Germline CDR1 and CDR2: SGDLS and YYNGEE. The V gene lost 4 bases and the J gene lost 3 bases, with 16 bases spanning the gap. This CDR3 is CASSPTSRGEETQYF. CDR3 sequence (DNA): TGTGCCAGCAGCCCGACGTCGAGGGGAGAAGAGACCCAGTACTTC.

The J gene is TRBJ2-7, the V gene TRBV30, with TRBD2 matching 7 bases. Germline V gives CDR1 GTSNPN, CDR2 SVGIG (reference sequence). CDR3 length: 11 residues. J gave up 6 bases and V 6 bases, and 5 bases lay outside the gene matches. The DNA for the CDR3 is TGTGCCTGTAGGAGGGAGGGCGAGCAGTACTTC. This codes for CACRREGEQYF.

The V call is TRBV5-4, the J call TRBJ2-3; possible D gene TRBD1, 6 bases. The germline V and J ends were trimmed by 0 bases and 0 bases, with 11 bases remaining between them. This CDR3 contains 16 residues. Looked up from germline, CDR1 is SGHNT and CDR2 is YYREEE (reference sequence). CDR3 nucleotide sequence: TGTGCCAGCAGCTTGGTGGGGGCGTTGAGCACAGATACGCAGTATTTT. This gives the protein CASSLVGALSTDTQYF. The variable domain in full, completed from reference TRBV5-4 and TRBJ2-3, reads ETGVTQSPTHLIKTRGQQVTLRCSSQSGHNTVSWYQQALGQGPQFIFQYYREEENGRGNFPPRFSGLQFPNYSSELNVNALELDDSALYLCASSLVGALSTDTQYFGPGTRLTVL.

The chain carries TRBV6-1 and TRBJ2-6, with D perhaps being TRBD1 or TRBD2 (6 bases each). Germline lookup yields CDR1 MNHNS and CDR2 SASEGT. V lost 8 bases and J lost 3, with 14 bases in between. The CDR3 is made up of 15 amino acids. Here the CDR3 reads CASLTGAIGANVLTF. CDR3 nucleotide sequence: TGTGCCAGCCTAACGGGGGCCATTGGGGCCAACGTCCTGACTTTC.

V is TRBV2 and J is TRBJ2-3; 10 bases are a match to TRBD2. Unmatched junction bases numbered 11, after V lost 10 bases and J lost 4 bases. The CDR3 extends over 15 amino acids. Germline CDR1 SNHLY, CDR2 FYNNEI. The DNA for the CDR3 is TGTGCCACACGGATAGCGGGAGGCCCCCCAGATACGCAGTATTTT. Translation gives CATRIAGGPPDTQYF.

This clone was seen just once. The chain employs TRBV29-1 and TRBJ2-1; no definite D call. Germline lookup yields CDR1 SQVTM and CDR2 ANQGSEA. The length of the CDR3 is 12 residues. The ends were cut back, 6 bases at V and 4 bases at J, with 10 bases in the middle. DNA for the CDR3: TGCAGCGTACCCACTGGTTACAATGAGCAGTTCTTC. This encodes CSVPTGYNEQFF.

The rearrangement uses TRBV11-2 and TRBJ1-2; D not certain. CDR1 is SGHAT, CDR2 FQNNGV, per germline. The CDR3 runs to 17 residues. The ends were cut back, 2 bases at V and 4 bases at J, with 20 bases in the middle. In nucleotides, the CDR3 is TGTGCCAGCAGCTTAAGCCTTTGGCAGGAGTTAAGCTATGGCTACACCTTC. Residues: CASSLSLWQELSYGYTF.